These 22 T cell receptor beta chains were all obtained from the same sample, sequenced in a study of lymphopenia after photon versus proton radiotherapy. Method: immunoSEQ multiplex PCR; TCRdb's copy keeps in-frame clones and lacks some. The sample records 65,000 to 75,000 clones, about 90% being singletons. The source material was peripheral blood, sampled from a patient treated with proton-based radiotherapy. These TCRs come from a man older than 75 with esophageal cancer.

This clone was seen only once. The gene calls are TRBV6-1 and TRBJ1-5; 9 positions match TRBD1. V lost 1 base and J lost 6; bases outside the gene matches: 7. CDR1 MNHNS and CDR2 SASEGT come from the germline V gene. The CDR3 contains 16 residues. The CDR3 DNA reads as TGTGCCAGCAGTGAAGAGAAAGGGACAGGGACTCAGCCCCAGCATTTT. Encoded protein: CASSEEKGTGTQPQHF.

The J gene is TRBJ2-1, the V gene TRBV5-6; D unresolved. Germline assignment: CDR1 SGHDT and CDR2 YYEEEE. The CDR3 contains 14 residues. Between the trimmed V and J ends, which lost 1 base and 4 bases, there was a span of 9 bases. This chain's CDR3 is CASSLLRVYNEQFF. The CDR3 DNA reads as TGTGCCAGCAGCTTGTTGAGAGTTTACAATGAGCAGTTCTTC.

V and J are TRBV2 and TRBJ2-1, with D possibly being TRBD2 (5 bases). The V gene lost 6 bases and the J gene lost 3 bases, with 9 bases spanning the gap. The germline gives CDR1 SNHLY, CDR2 FYNNEI. The CDR3 sequence is 13 residues long. In nucleotides, the CDR3 is TGTGCCAGCAGCTCCGGGGTCTACAATGAGCAGTTCTTC. Translation gives CASSSGVYNEQFF.

As DNA, the CDR3 is TGTGCCAGTAGTGACGCACCTGGGGCCGGGGAGCTGTTTTTT. Translation: CASSDAPGAGELFF. V usage is TRBV19 and J usage is TRBJ2-2; no clear D. Germline CDR1 LNHDA, CDR2 SQIVND (reference sequence). The CDR3 is made up of 14 amino acids. The V end lost 5 bases, the J end lost 6 bases, and 13 bases lay between the germline ends.

This sequence joins TRBV5-4 and TRBJ2-2, with D possibly TRBD2 on 6 matching bases. The CDR3 loop spans 15 amino acids. The germline V gene encodes CDR1 SGHNT and CDR2 YYREEE (reference sequence). V shed 1 base and J shed 9 bases, with 16 bases lying between them. The CDR3 region is CASSLPREGPRELFF. In DNA form, the CDR3 reads TGTGCCAGCAGCTTGCCGCGGGAAGGTCCGCGGGAGCTGTTTTTT.

This clone was seen just once. The chain is built from TRBV9 and TRBJ2-1; a possible D gene is TRBD2 (5 bases). The CDR3 covers 13 residues. Germline V gene lookup returns CDR1 SGDLS and CDR2 YYNGEE. V was trimmed by 0 bases and J by 8 bases, leaving 9 bases between them. Written as DNA, the CDR3 is TGTGCCAGCAGCGTAGGGGCGGGCGATGAGCAGTTCTTC. Its protein is CASSVGAGDEQFF.

The V gene is TRBV5-8, the J gene TRBJ2-1; TRBD1 matches 7 bases. After removal of 3 bases from V and 10 bases from J, the junction contained 13 bases not matched to a gene. Germline V gene data show CDR1 as SGHTS and CDR2 as YDEGEE. This CDR3 is built from 15 residues. The CDR3 here is CASSSRDSSLSEQFF. The CDR3 region has the DNA TGTGCCAGCAGCTCCCGGGACAGTTCCCTTTCGGAGCAGTTCTTC.

CDR3 region: CASTGAYEQYF. Written as DNA, the CDR3 is TGTGCCAGCACTGGGGCCTACGAGCAGTACTTC. The rearrangement joins TRBV6-1 to TRBJ2-7; D not resolved. Germline V gene sequence: CDR1 MNHNS, CDR2 SASEGT. Trimming took off 7 bases at V and 2 bases at J, with 6 bases between the two ends. The CDR3 has 11 amino acids.

This clone showed up just once. CDR3 residues: CASSPWGRDHEQYF. The CDR3 nucleotides are TGTGCCAGCAGTCCTTGGGGCAGGGACCACGAGCAGTACTTC. The rearrangement uses TRBV6-6 and TRBJ2-7; D assignment may be TRBD1 or TRBD2 (5 bases each). CDR1 MNHNY and CDR2 SVGAGI come from the germline V gene (reference sequence). Deletions cut 5 bases from V and 5 bases from J, with 16 bases between. The CDR3 is 14 amino acids.

The chain recombines TRBV5-1 with TRBJ2-1; TRBD1 agrees at 9 bases. The germline V gene encodes CDR1 SGHRS and CDR2 YFSETQ. CDR3 size: 14 residues. Trimming at V came to 3 bases and at J to 7 bases, leaving 5 bases not matched to a gene. CDR3 amino acids: CASSSGTGFNEQFF. CDR3 nucleotides: TGCGCCAGCAGCTCCGGGACAGGGTTTAATGAGCAGTTCTTC. The full variable domain, rest sourced from reference TRBV5-1 and TRBJ2-1, is KAGVTQTPRYLIKTRGQQVTLSCSPISGHRSVSWYQQTPGQGLQFLFEYFSETQRNKGNFPGRFSGRQFSNSRSEMNVSTLELGDSALYLCASSSGTGFNEQFFGPGTRLTVL.

This clone was detected only once. The chain couples TRBV5-1 to TRBJ2-5; D may match TRBD1 or TRBD2 (6 bases each). The germline CDR1 and CDR2 sequences are SGHRS and YFSETQ. The CDR3 is 14 amino acids. V was pared by 2 bases and J by 3 bases, with 11 bases between. CDR3 sequence (DNA): TGCGCCAGCAGCTTTTACAGGGAGGAAGAGACCCAGTACTTC. Protein sequence: CASSFYREEETQYF.

In nucleotides, the CDR3 is TGCGCCAGCAGCCAAGACAGAGACAATGAAAAACTGTTTTTT. This gives the protein CASSQDRDNEKLFF. J is TRBJ1-4 and V is TRBV4-1; D ambiguous. V gave up 0 bases and J gave up 5 bases, with 7 bases separating them. The CDR3 sequence is 14 residues long. CDR1 and CDR2 from the germline V gene are MGHRA and YSYEKL.

V and J are TRBV15 and TRBJ2-1, with 8 bases lining up with TRBD1. CDR3 size: 14 residues. Looked up from germline, CDR1 is LNHNV and CDR2 is YYDKDF (reference sequence). Trimming took 0 bases from V and 8 from J; bases not matched to a gene: 3. The DNA of the CDR3 is TGTGCCACCAGCAGAGACAGGGGGCGGTATGAGCAGTTCTTC. Translating gives CATSRDRGRYEQFF.

The V call is TRBV6-5, the J call TRBJ2-3; 7 bases match TRBD2. This CDR3 is built from 12 residues. Germline V CDR1 and CDR2: MNHEY, SVGAGI. J was trimmed by 9 bases and V by 5 bases; bases with no gene match: 5. The CDR3 DNA sequence: TGTGCCAGCAGTGCGACTAGCAAGACGCAGTATTTT. Encoded protein: CASSATSKTQYF.

J is TRBJ1-5 and V is TRBV19, with unresolved D. This CDR3 is 13 amino acids long. Trimming shortened V by 8 bases and J by 1 base, and 9 bases separated the two germline ends. The germline gives CDR1 LNHDA, CDR2 SQIVND (reference sequence). The CDR3 DNA sequence: TGTGCCAGTCCGACATGGAGCAATCAGCCCCAGCATTTT. Translating it yields CASPTWSNQPQHF.

V and J are TRBV11-2 and TRBJ2-7; perhaps TRBD1 as D (8 bases). In germline, CDR1 is SGHAT, CDR2 FQNNGV. The CDR3 is made up of 16 amino acids. The V gene lost 4 bases and the J gene lost 3 bases, with 19 bases spanning the gap. The CDR3 sequence: CASSSLPNRGGYEQYF. The CDR3 region has the DNA TGTGCCAGCAGCTCCTTGCCCAACAGGGGGGGCTACGAGCAGTACTTC.

The gene calls are TRBV10-3 and TRBJ1-2; D is unclear. Germline V gives CDR1 ENHRY, CDR2 SYGVKD. The CDR3 loop spans 15 amino acids. Deletions cut 4 bases from V and 1 base from J, with 13 bases between. CDR3 protein: CAISVGGSGNYGYTF. In DNA, the CDR3 is TGTGCCATCAGTGTGGGTGGGTCTGGTAACTATGGCTACACCTTC.

V is TRBV12-5 and J is TRBJ1-4; 8 nucleotides align to TRBD1. V lost 0 bases, J lost 8 bases, and 11 bases stayed unmatched. The CDR3 contains 17 residues. From germline, CDR1 is LGHNT and CDR2 FRNRAP. Here the CDR3 DNA reads TGTGCTAGTGGTTTGGTTGGGGGTGACAGGGGCGACGAAAAACTGTTTTTT. This encodes CASGLVGGDRGDEKLFF.

This chain connects TRBV7-3 to TRBJ1-3; TRBD1 aligns across 7 bases. Germline loops: CDR1 SGHTA, CDR2 FQGTGA. The J segment lost 1 base and the V segment lost 4 bases, leaving 16 bases of the junction unmatched. The CDR3 sequence is 19 residues long. The DNA of the CDR3 is TGTGCCAGCAGCTCAAGCCCTGACAGGGCAGTGTCGTCTGGAAACACCATATATTTT. Its protein product is CASSSSPDRAVSSGNTIYF.

The rearrangement joins TRBV19 to TRBJ2-1; 13 bases match TRBD2. Germline CDR1 LNHDA, CDR2 SQIVND (reference sequence). The V and J ends lost 5 bases and 3 bases, in that order; junction bases with no gene match: 7. The CDR3 runs to 17 residues. CDR3 sequence reads: CASSSRGLAGVYNEQFF. The CDR3, as DNA: TGTGCCAGTAGTTCCCGCGGACTAGCGGGGGTCTACAATGAGCAGTTCTTC. The full variable domain, rest sourced from reference TRBV19 and TRBJ2-1, is DGGITQSPKYLFRKEGQNVTLSCEQNLNHDAMYWYRQDPGQGLRLIYYSQIVNDFQKGDIAEGYSVSREKKESFPLTVTSAQKNPTAFYLCASSSRGLAGVYNEQFFGPGTRLTVL.

The rearrangement uses TRBV5-1 and TRBJ1-2; D is undetermined. The germline CDR1 and CDR2 sequences are SGHRS and YFSETQ. CDR3 length: 13 amino acids. V gave up 0 bases and J gave up 4 bases, with 7 bases separating them. This CDR3 is CASSLAAVYGYTF. The CDR3 coding sequence is TGCGCCAGCAGCTTGGCCGCTGTCTATGGCTACACCTTC. Based on the CDR3 plus reference TRBV5-1 and TRBJ1-2, the full variable domain is KAGVTQTPRYLIKTRGQQVTLSCSPISGHRSVSWYQQTPGQGLQFLFEYFSETQRNKGNFPGRFSGRQFSNSRSEMNVSTLELGDSALYLCASSLAAVYGYTFGSGTRLTVV.

A single count supports this clone. The chain combines TRBV4-2 with TRBJ2-7; D is perhaps TRBD1 (5 bases). This CDR3 spans 15 amino acids. Looked up from germline, CDR1 is LGHNA and CDR2 is YNFKEQ. The V end lost 1 base, the J end lost 0 bases, and 10 bases lay between the germline ends. The CDR3: CASSQGRASSYEQYF. The CDR3 nucleotides read TGTGCCAGCAGCCAAGGCAGGGCTAGCTCCTACGAGCAGTACTTC.